This T cell receptor beta chain appears in the sequencing data of a study of breast tumors, draining lymph nodes, adjacent tissues. General study points: The lymph node origin of tumor T cells was framed as consistent with a hypothesis, not demonstrated.

TCRdb independently ran MiXCR on the multiplex PCR reads; one entry per CDR3 protein. The sample holds about 180,000 distinct CDR3 sequences, approximately 33% seen once. Breast cancer patients provided tissue from their axillary draining lymph nodes. This clonotype was recorded at least ten times. The antigen is not known. Deletions cut 1 base from V and 7 bases from J, with 4 bases between. From germline, CDR1 is SGHAT and CDR2 FQNNGV. CDR3 size: 11 residues. J is TRBJ1-2 and V is TRBV11-2, with D unclear. This sequence was found in a female donor with breast cancer. Some clones in this sample may be carry-over from other donors' samples. Input material: axillary lymph node tissue. The CDR3 spells CASSLGGGYTF. The CDR3, as DNA: TGTGCCAGCAGCTTAGGAGGTGGCTACACCTTC.